This paragraph covers one TCR beta chain sequence. What it binds is not known. Methotrexate plus calcineurin inhibitor accompanied controls' myeloablative marrow transplants; sampling was 1 year later. Germline CDR1 and CDR2: SEHNR and FQNEAQ (reference sequence). The CDR3 runs 14 residues. V was pared by 8 bases and J by 2 bases, with 14 bases between. This specimen belongs to a study of T cells after posttransplantation cyclophosphamide. General observations from the study: Recipient CMV seropositivity and CMV reactivation strongly tracked TRB clonality. Skin or GI-infiltrating T cells shared few TRB sequences with blood.

Assay: immunoSEQ multiplex PCR; the TCRdb copy retains only in-frame clones and omits some. The sample has roughly 20,000 clones, around 92% seen once. The sample was PBMCs, taken after an allogeneic stem cell transplant with a calcineurin inhibitor and methotrexate. The TCR originated in a female patient in her fifties who received an allogeneic stem cell transplant from an unrelated donor, was CMV-positive, and had chronic GVHD only. Some T cells may be provided by the graft donor. The rearrangement uses TRBV7-9 and TRBJ2-3; tentative D call: TRBD2 (5 bases). The CDR3 region has the DNA TGTGCCAGCTGTCGTAGCGCTTACACAGATACGCAGTATTTT. Its protein is CASCRSAYTDTQYF. Full variable domain (remainder filled in from reference TRBV7-9 and TRBJ2-3): DTGVSQNPRHKITKRGQNVTFRCDPISEHNRLYWYRQTLGQGPEFLTYFQNEAQLEKSRLLSDRFSAERPKGSFSTLEIQRTEQGDSAMYLCASCRSAYTDTQYFGPGTRLTVL.